This TCR beta chain was profiled in a study of blood T cell repertoires in COVID-19. Germline V gene sequence: CDR1 MDHEN, CDR2 SYDVKM. Germline trimming cut 7 bases from V and 3 bases from J; bases unmatched to any gene: 9. The length of the CDR3 is 15 residues. This clone was detected a few times. Here immunoSEQ multiplex PCR was the method, and the copy in TCRdb shows in-frame clones only, minus some. The data contain fewer than 350,000 clones, around 90% of them singletons. The receptor was derived from a woman younger than 30 with acute COVID-19. V gene TRBV28 combines with J gene TRBJ2-7, with 10 bases aligning to TRBD2. The sample was PBMCs or T cells enriched from blood (not recorded which). The CDR3: CASNSGRLTIYEQYF. The CDR3, as DNA: TGTGCCAGCAATAGCGGGAGGTTGACGATCTACGAGCAGTACTTC.